The clone carrying this TCR beta chain was found many times. Its antigen remains unknown. These data originate in a study of early T cells in non-severe SARS-CoV-2 infection. Study summary: Alpha and beta chains were unpaired, from unsorted whole-blood bulk RNA. Findings of the study overall: VDJdb matches were skewed toward anti-spike CD8 T cell responses.

MiXCR, run by TCRdb on the 5' RACE reads, gives a single entry per CDR3 protein. This table holds tens of thousands of distinct CDR3 sequences, around 4% found once. Material: whole blood. The TCR was taken from an adult who was a healthcare worker with PCR-confirmed SARS-CoV-2 infection or an uninfected control (not recorded which).

As DNA, the CDR3 is TGTGCCAGCAGTGAATCACTAGCGGGAGGTGTCAATGAGCAGTTCTTC. Encoded protein: CASSESLAGGVNEQFF. This chain joins TRBV6-4 and TRBJ2-1; TRBD2 aligns across 12 bases. Germline V CDR1 and CDR2: MRHNA, SNTAGT. V lost 3 bases and J lost 6; bases outside the gene matches: 6. The CDR3 contains 16 residues.